The clone carrying this T cell receptor beta chain came up a few times. The germline V gene encodes CDR1 SQVTM and CDR2 ANQGSEA. The CDR3 covers 18 residues. V lost 3 bases and J lost 2; bases outside the gene matches: 12. TCRbeta library construction was performed incorporating unique molecular identifiers. TCRdb itself ran the PCR reads through MiXCR, one entry per CDR3 protein. Here the sample spans approximately 590,000 distinct CDR3 sequences, 8% to 11% being singletons. These data originate in a study of T-cell reconstitution after alpha-beta-depleted transplantation in children. The chain joins TRBV29-1 to TRBJ2-1; 11 bases align to TRBD2. The sample in question was PBMCs from the stem cell graft donor, obtained from the stem cell graft. This TCR was recovered from a human donor who donated a stem cell graft to a child with acute myeloid leukemia. The CDR3 spells CSVEGYLAGGITYNEQFF. Here the CDR3 DNA reads TGCAGCGTTGAGGGTTATCTAGCGGGAGGTATAACCTACAATGAGCAGTTCTTC.